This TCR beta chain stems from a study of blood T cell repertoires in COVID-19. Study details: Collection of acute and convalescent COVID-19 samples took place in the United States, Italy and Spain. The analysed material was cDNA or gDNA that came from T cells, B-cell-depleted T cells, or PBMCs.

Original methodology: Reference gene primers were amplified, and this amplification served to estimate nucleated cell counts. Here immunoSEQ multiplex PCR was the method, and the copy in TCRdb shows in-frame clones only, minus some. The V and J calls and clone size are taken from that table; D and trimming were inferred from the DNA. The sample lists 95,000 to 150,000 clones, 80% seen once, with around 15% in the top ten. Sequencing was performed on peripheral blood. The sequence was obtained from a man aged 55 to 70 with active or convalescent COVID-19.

The CDR3 DNA follows: TGTGCCAGCAGCGCGACAGTAGAAGCTTTCTTT. Translating it yields CASSATVEAFF. The chain couples TRBV7-9 to TRBJ1-1; D perhaps matches TRBD1 (5 bases). Germline CDR1 SEHNR, CDR2 FQNEAQ (reference sequence). This CDR3 comprises 11 residues. The V end lost 5 bases, the J end lost 8 bases, and 9 bases lay between the germline ends.